These T cell receptor beta chains were read from a single sample in a study of blood T cells in healthy people across ages. Via MiXCR, TCRdb re-called the 5' RACE reads, giving one row per CDR3 protein. The sample comprises about 1.1 million distinct CDR3 sequences, 35% to 40% of which are singletons, and less than 15% rests with the top ten. Sequenced sample: blood. The receptor source for this set is a young man in good health. Both conserved end residues are part of each CDR3. The order of the fields is V gene, D gene, clone size, J gene, CDR3 protein. The D gene is left open where the match is weak. Size values are once, few and many counts, or a class for expanded clones, and some rows have none.

TRBV5-1,NA,NA,TRBJ2-4,CASSLGRGENIQYF
TRBV7-8,NA,NA,TRBJ2-7,CASLRSRDASYNEQYF
TRBV2,TRBD1,few,TRBJ2-1,CASSESGGTYNEQFF
TRBV4-1,NA,few,TRBJ1-5,CASSTLGGNQPQHF
TRBV10-3,NA,few,TRBJ1-2,CAIKVQDSYGYTF
TRBV2,NA,NA,TRBJ1-5,CASSEFSGQPQHF
TRBV20-1,TRBD1,NA,TRBJ1-5,CSARDLTGSASQPQHF
TRBV6-2/TRBV6-3,NA,NA,TRBJ1-1,CASSGEGGKRNTEAFF
TRBV7-3,NA,NA,TRBJ2-3,CASSFEGSTDTQYF
TRBV7-2,NA,few,TRBJ1-5,CASSFYDGNQPQHF
TRBV3-1,TRBD2,NA,NA,CASSQAGGETYEQYF
TRBV20-1,TRBD2,NA,TRBJ2-1,CSAGGTSGEQFF
TRBV20-1,TRBD1,NA,TRBJ1-5,CSAVDRAGDQPQHF
TRBV7-6,NA,few,TRBJ1-1,CASSLEGFGNTEAFF
TRBV2,NA,NA,TRBJ2-2,CASSEDRANTGELFF
TRBV6-6,TRBD2,NA,TRBJ2-5,CASSHGLAGRETQYF
TRBV15,NA,NA,TRBJ1-5,CATSRDRYSHQPQHF
TRBV2,TRBD1,few,TRBJ1-6,CASRPDRGNNSPLHF
TRBV10-3,NA,few,TRBJ2-3,CAFSTGLSLTDTQYF
TRBV10-3,NA,NA,TRBJ2-7,CAISERGDEQYF
TRBV27,NA,few,TRBJ2-1,CASSSTELYNEQFF
TRBV20-1,TRBD1,NA,TRBJ2-7,CSARGQGSSYEQYF
TRBV12-3/TRBV12-4,NA,few,TRBJ1-5,CASSSRGALNQPQHF
TRBV20-1,TRBD1,NA,TRBJ1-4,CSARGGGKNEKLFF
TRBV4-3,NA,many,TRBJ1-4,CASRPYGGVNEKLFF
TRBV18,NA,NA,TRBJ2-5,CASTLMGGSQETQYF
TRBV27,NA,NA,TRBJ1-1,CASSLGGAQRGTEAFF
TRBV29-1,NA,few,TRBJ2-3,CTTTGEGGGDTQYF
TRBV5-1,NA,NA,TRBJ2-5,CASSLGQILQETQYF
TRBV2,TRBD1,few,TRBJ2-7,CASSVTGQENYEQYF
TRBV9,NA,once,NA,CVSSVGYYNEQYF
TRBV10-3,NA,NA,TRBJ2-1,CPITDGGGGLDEQFF
TRBV6-5,NA,NA,TRBJ2-1,CASSYSGKSFSNEQFF
TRBV9,NA,NA,NA,CASSLRVLGGETQYF
TRBV20-1,NA,NA,TRBJ1-5,CSARDRQGFQPQHF
TRBV7-9,NA,NA,TRBJ1-5,CASSLTDQPQHF
TRBV7-2,NA,NA,TRBJ2-4,CASSQGWSKNIQYF
TRBV27,NA,NA,TRBJ2-7,CASRGVRYEQYF
TRBV29-1,NA,few,TRBJ1-1,CSVEYGETKAAFF
TRBV5-1,NA,NA,TRBJ1-1,CASSFDWPMNTEAFF
TRBV5-1,TRBD1,NA,TRBJ1-1,CASNGTGAPNTEAFF
TRBV12-3/TRBV12-4,NA,few,TRBJ2-7,CASSFEDGNHYEQYF
TRBV5-1,NA,once,TRBJ1-1,CASTLNGGSTEAFF
TRBV20-1,NA,NA,TRBJ2-7,CSARDSQPSSYEQYF
TRBV20-1,NA,NA,TRBJ2-7,CSATVRDRPYEQYF
TRBV21-1,NA,NA,TRBJ2-7,CASSKEGPSGGYNEQYF
TRBV5-1,NA,few,TRBJ2-1,CASSLMSASSYNEQFF
TRBV5-1,NA,few,TRBJ2-7,CASSLGQIMVDQYF
TRBV12-3/TRBV12-4,NA,few,TRBJ1-6,CASSLGTEHSPLHF
TRBV27,TRBD2,NA,TRBJ2-3,CASSSRTSGTWGQYF
TRBV4-3,NA,few,TRBJ2-1,CASSQGGALYNEQFF
TRBV6-5,NA,few,TRBJ2-3,CASSYRGPDTQYF
TRBV6-6,NA,NA,TRBJ2-1,CASSYTASSNEQFF
TRBV12-3/TRBV12-4,NA,few,TRBJ2-5,CASGGSGETQYF
TRBV5-1,NA,NA,TRBJ1-1,CASSLALDTEAFF